This is a list of T cell receptor beta chains from one sample in a study of blood T cell repertoires in COVID-19. Libraries were prepared by immunoSEQ multiplex PCR; TCRdb keeps only in-frame clonotypes and omits some of them. The sample lists around 50,000 clones, more than 85% occurring once. Sequences were obtained from peripheral blood. The receptor source for this set is a man aged 60-69 years with COVID-19, enrolled during active disease. CDR3s include the opening cysteine and the closing phenylalanine or tryptophan. D genes are given only for firm matches. Clone size appears in some rows only: once, few, many, or a class for an expanded clone.

D gene: -; clone size: -; J gene: TRBJ1-5; V gene: TRBV5-1; CDR3 protein: CASSTGQPNQPQHF; CDR3 DNA: TGCGCCAGCAGCACAGGACAGCCCAATCAGCCCCAGCATTTT
D gene: -; clone size: -; J gene: TRBJ2-1; V gene: TRBV19; CDR3 protein: CASSHGRGSYNEQFF; CDR3 DNA: TGTGCCAGTAGTCATGGCAGGGGCAGCTACAATGAGCAGTTCTTC
D gene: TRBD2; clone size: -; J gene: TRBJ2-7; V gene: TRBV19; CDR3 protein: CASALGGAYEQYF; CDR3 DNA: TGTGCCAGCGCCCTGGGGGGGGCCTACGAGCAGTACTTC
D gene: -; clone size: -; J gene: TRBJ1-2; V gene: TRBV4-1; CDR3 protein: CASSQLQRGGNGYTF; CDR3 DNA: TGCGCCAGCAGCCAATTGCAGAGGGGGGGCAATGGCTACACCTTC
D gene: TRBD2; clone size: -; J gene: TRBJ2-1; V gene: TRBV7-9; CDR3 protein: CASSFLGTSVWFNEQFF; CDR3 DNA: TGTGCCAGCAGCTTTTTAGGTACTAGCGTTTGGTTCAATGAGCAGTTCTTC
D gene: -; clone size: once; J gene: TRBJ1-1; V gene: TRBV5-1; CDR3 protein: CASREGWANTEAFF; CDR3 DNA: TGCGCCAGCAGGGAGGGTTGGGCTAACACTGAAGCTTTCTTT
D gene: TRBD1; clone size: -; J gene: TRBJ1-4; V gene: TRBV18; CDR3 protein: CASSPDTGELFF; CDR3 DNA: TGTGCCAGCTCACCGGATACAGGGGAACTGTTTTTT
D gene: -; clone size: -; J gene: TRBJ1-1; V gene: TRBV29-1; CDR3 protein: CSVSQRLTLNTEAFF; CDR3 DNA: TGCAGCGTTTCGCAGAGACTTACACTGAACACTGAAGCTTTCTTT
D gene: TRBD1; clone size: -; J gene: TRBJ2-1; V gene: TRBV5-8; CDR3 protein: CASSADRGQGNEQFF; CDR3 DNA: TGTGCCAGCAGCGCCGACAGGGGGCAAGGCAATGAGCAGTTCTTC
D gene: TRBD2; clone size: few; J gene: TRBJ2-7; V gene: TRBV7-2; CDR3 protein: CASSSDGAGGGEQYF; CDR3 DNA: TGTGCCAGCAGCTCCGACGGAGCGGGAGGGGGCGAGCAGTACTTC
D gene: TRBD2; clone size: -; J gene: TRBJ2-1; V gene: TRBV28; CDR3 protein: CASSRLVVAGRYNEQFF; CDR3 DNA: TGTGCCAGCAGCCGCCTCGTAGTAGCGGGCCGCTACAATGAGCAGTTCTTC
D gene: TRBD2; clone size: -; J gene: TRBJ2-1; V gene: TRBV7-2; CDR3 protein: CASSLASGSGNEQFF; CDR3 DNA: TGTGCCAGCAGCTTAGCCAGCGGGAGTGGTAATGAGCAGTTCTTC
D gene: TRBD1; clone size: -; J gene: TRBJ1-2; V gene: TRBV5-5; CDR3 protein: CASSLAPGQGILNYGYTF; CDR3 DNA: TGTGCCAGCAGCTTGGCCCCGGGACAGGGGATCCTCAACTATGGCTACACCTTC
D gene: -; clone size: -; J gene: TRBJ2-2; V gene: TRBV14; CDR3 protein: CASSQRQMNTGELFF; CDR3 DNA: TGTGCCAGCAGCCAGAGACAGATGAACACCGGGGAGCTGTTTTTT
D gene: -; clone size: -; J gene: TRBJ1-3; V gene: TRBV21-1; CDR3 protein: CASSKGLRDRRNTIYF; CDR3 DNA: TGTGCCAGCAGCAAAGGGTTGCGGGACAGAAGAAACACCATATATTTT
D gene: TRBD2; clone size: -; J gene: TRBJ2-1; V gene: TRBV6-5; CDR3 protein: CAISRTSGYNEQFF; CDR3 DNA: TGTGCCATCTCTCGGACTAGCGGCTACAATGAGCAGTTCTTC
D gene: TRBD1; clone size: -; J gene: TRBJ2-2; V gene: TRBV5-1; CDR3 protein: CASSLAGQRNTGELFF; CDR3 DNA: TGCGCCAGCAGCTTGGCGGGACAGAGAAACACCGGGGAGCTGTTTTTT
D gene: -; clone size: -; J gene: TRBJ2-1; V gene: TRBV9; CDR3 protein: CASSARDSPYNEQFF; CDR3 DNA: TGTGCCAGCAGCGCTCGTGACTCTCCGTACAATGAGCAGTTCTTC
D gene: TRBD1; clone size: -; J gene: TRBJ1-5; V gene: TRBV7-2; CDR3 protein: CASSTGVPSNQPQHF; CDR3 DNA: TGTGCCAGCAGCACAGGGGTCCCCTCCAATCAGCCCCAGCATTTT
D gene: -; clone size: once; J gene: TRBJ2-1; V gene: TRBV4-1; CDR3 protein: CASSQESTIIGGYEQFF; CDR3 DNA: TGCGCCAGCAGCCAAGAATCCACGATCATCGGAGGCTACGAGCAGTTCTTC
D gene: TRBD2; clone size: -; J gene: TRBJ2-1; V gene: TRBV6-4; CDR3 protein: CASSEPGLAINEQFF; CDR3 DNA: TGTGCCAGCAGTGAACCGGGACTAGCCATCAATGAGCAGTTCTTC
D gene: TRBD1; clone size: -; J gene: TRBJ1-4; V gene: TRBV27; CDR3 protein: CASSSNLQGHREKLFF; CDR3 DNA: TGTGCCAGCAGTTCCAACTTACAGGGGCATAGGGAAAAACTGTTTTTT
D gene: -; clone size: once; J gene: TRBJ1-2; V gene: TRBV18; CDR3 protein: CASSPPGGLYGYTF; CDR3 DNA: TGTGCCAGCTCACCACCGGGAGGGCTTTATGGCTACACCTTC
D gene: -; clone size: -; J gene: TRBJ1-1; V gene: TRBV10-3; CDR3 protein: CAIRTDLNTEAFF; CDR3 DNA: TGTGCCATCAGGACAGATTTGAACACTGAAGCTTTCTTT
D gene: TRBD1; clone size: -; J gene: TRBJ1-6; V gene: TRBV2; CDR3 protein: CASSEGRTGVSPLHF; CDR3 DNA: TGTGCCAGCAGTGAAGGGCGTACAGGGGTTTCACCCCTCCACTTT